The rows below give T cell receptor beta chains drawn from one sample of a study of shared clonotypes between healthy human individuals. Clones were sequenced by immunoSEQ multiplex PCR, and TCRdb holds only the in-frame ones, with some missing. This sample carries 700,000 or so clones, less than 80% of them seen once, and the ten largest clones take under 2%. Sequencing input: memory CD4+ T cells sorted from blood. These receptors originate from a woman aged 25 to 39 in good health. The CDR3 runs from the conserved cysteine through the conserved F or W. A D gene is named only where the DNA matches it firmly. Rows may omit the clone size; those that give it use once, few, many or a size class.

D gene: .
CDR3 length: 16
V gene: TRBV27
J gene: TRBJ2-7
clone size: .
CDR3 DNA: TGTGCCAGCAGTTTACGCCCCCCCGCGGGACCCTACGAGCAGTACTTC
CDR3 protein: CASSLRPPAGPYEQYF

D gene: .
CDR3 length: 17
V gene: TRBV5-1
J gene: TRBJ2-4
clone size: few
CDR3 DNA: TGCGCCAGCAGCCACGGGGACGCCGATATAGCCAAAAACATTCAGTACTTC
CDR3 protein: CASSHGDADIAKNIQYF

D gene: .
CDR3 length: 13
V gene: TRBV7-6
J gene: TRBJ1-1
clone size: .
CDR3 DNA: TGTGCCAGCAGCTCCTGGCCCCGCACTGAAGCTTTCTTT
CDR3 protein: CASSSWPRTEAFF

D gene: .
CDR3 length: 15
V gene: TRBV7-8
J gene: TRBJ2-3
clone size: .
CDR3 DNA: TGTGCCAGCAGCCCTATCTGGGAGGCTCATGATACGCAGTATTTT
CDR3 protein: CASSPIWEAHDTQYF

D gene: TRBD1
CDR3 length: 13
V gene: TRBV2
J gene: TRBJ2-7
clone size: .
CDR3 DNA: TGTGCCAGCTCTGGACAGGGTTTCTCGCGGCAGTACTTC
CDR3 protein: CASSGQGFSRQYF

D gene: .
CDR3 length: 15
V gene: TRBV5-6
J gene: TRBJ1-2
clone size: .
CDR3 DNA: TGTGCCAGCAGCCCAAGGGACGGCGGGAACTATGGCTACACCTTC
CDR3 protein: CASSPRDGGNYGYTF

D gene: .
CDR3 length: 12
V gene: TRBV6-5
J gene: TRBJ2-5
clone size: .
CDR3 DNA: TGTGCCAGCAGGGGCAACTGGGAGACCCAGTACTTC
CDR3 protein: CASRGNWETQYF

D gene: .
CDR3 length: 10
V gene: TRBV20-1
J gene: TRBJ2-3
clone size: .
CDR3 DNA: TGCAGTGCTACACTAGGGATGCAGTATTTT
CDR3 protein: CSATLGMQYF

D gene: .
CDR3 length: 14
V gene: TRBV11-2
J gene: TRBJ2-2
clone size: few
CDR3 DNA: TGTGCCAGCAACACGGGCAGATCTACCGGGGAGCTGTTTTTT
CDR3 protein: CASNTGRSTGELFF

D gene: .
CDR3 length: 15
V gene: TRBV21-1
J gene: TRBJ2-5
clone size: once
CDR3 DNA: TGTGCCAGCCGCCGGGGGACAGGAAGTTTTAAGACCCAGTACTTC
CDR3 protein: CASRRGTGSFKTQYF

D gene: .
CDR3 length: 18
V gene: TRBV5-5
J gene: TRBJ2-5
clone size: .
CDR3 DNA: TGTGCCAGCAGCTTCAGAGGCGAGTCAATTCCCAGGCGAGAGACCCAGTACTTC
CDR3 protein: CASSFRGESIPRRETQYF

D gene: .
CDR3 length: 12
V gene: TRBV11-2
J gene: TRBJ2-5
clone size: .
CDR3 DNA: TGTGCCAGCAGCTCTGCCGGTGAGACCCAGTACTTC
CDR3 protein: CASSSAGETQYF

D gene: .
CDR3 length: 16
V gene: TRBV28
J gene: TRBJ1-5
clone size: few
CDR3 DNA: TGTGCCAGCAGTTTTTGGGGGGGCAGGGGCAATCAGCCCCAGCATTTT
CDR3 protein: CASSFWGGRGNQPQHF

D gene: .
CDR3 length: 13
V gene: TRBV6-4
J gene: TRBJ2-1
clone size: .
CDR3 DNA: TGTGCCAGCAGTTTTAGTTTACGTAATGAGCAGTTCTTC
CDR3 protein: CASSFSLRNEQFF

D gene: TRBD2
CDR3 length: 16
V gene: TRBV25-1
J gene: TRBJ2-1
clone size: .
CDR3 DNA: TGTGCCAGCTTCTCCGGGGGGACTAGCGGGGTCAATGAGCAGTTCTTC
CDR3 protein: CASFSGGTSGVNEQFF

D gene: TRBD1
CDR3 length: 14
V gene: TRBV19
J gene: TRBJ2-7
clone size: .
CDR3 DNA: TGTGCCAGTAGTATCGGACAGGGGTCACTCAAGCAGTACTTC
CDR3 protein: CASSIGQGSLKQYF

D gene: .
CDR3 length: 15
V gene: TRBV6-1
J gene: TRBJ2-2
clone size: .
CDR3 DNA: TGTGCCAGCAGTGAGAAGGGGGATTACACCGGGGAGCTGTTTTTT
CDR3 protein: CASSEKGDYTGELFF

D gene: TRBD1
CDR3 length: 15
V gene: TRBV6-6
J gene: TRBJ1-5
clone size: few
CDR3 DNA: TGTGCCAGCAGCAGGGACAGGGGGGGCAATCAGCCCCAGCATTTT
CDR3 protein: CASSRDRGGNQPQHF

D gene: .
CDR3 length: 15
V gene: TRBV7-9
J gene: TRBJ2-1
clone size: few
CDR3 DNA: TGTGCCAGCAGCGACAGGACTCACTTTTCCAATGAGCAGTTCTTC
CDR3 protein: CASSDRTHFSNEQFF

D gene: .
CDR3 length: 16
V gene: TRBV4-1
J gene: TRBJ1-5
clone size: .
CDR3 DNA: TGCGCCAGCAGCCCAAGTATTCTCGGCAGCAATCAGCCCCAGCATTTT
CDR3 protein: CASSPSILGSNQPQHF

D gene: .
CDR3 length: 17
V gene: TRBV19
J gene: TRBJ2-3
clone size: .
CDR3 DNA: TGTGCCAGTAGTATCCGCCATAGAGGGAGTGTTTCAGATACGCAGTATTTT
CDR3 protein: CASSIRHRGSVSDTQYF

D gene: .
CDR3 length: 16
V gene: TRBV5-5
J gene: TRBJ2-1
clone size: .
CDR3 DNA: TGTGCCAGCAGCTTGGTGTCTTTGGGGTCCTACAATGAGCAGTTCTTC
CDR3 protein: CASSLVSLGSYNEQFF

D gene: .
CDR3 length: 15
V gene: TRBV28
J gene: TRBJ1-1
clone size: .
CDR3 DNA: TGTGCCAGCAGTCCTCGAGTCACCGTGAACACTGAAGCTTTCTTT
CDR3 protein: CASSPRVTVNTEAFF

D gene: TRBD2
CDR3 length: 15
V gene: TRBV19
J gene: TRBJ2-7
clone size: once
CDR3 DNA: TGTGCCAGTAGTTTACGACTAGCGCCATCCTACGAGCAGTACTTC
CDR3 protein: CASSLRLAPSYEQYF

D gene: TRBD2
CDR3 length: 17
V gene: TRBV7-9
J gene: TRBJ2-2
clone size: .
CDR3 DNA: TGTGCCAGCAGCCCCGGGCGACTAGCGGGAGCCACCGGGGAGCTGTTTTTT
CDR3 protein: CASSPGRLAGATGELFF

D gene: .
CDR3 length: 14
V gene: TRBV29-1
J gene: TRBJ2-2
clone size: .
CDR3 DNA: TGCAGCGTGCTTCACAGGGGGAGGGCCGGGGAGCTGTTTTTT
CDR3 protein: CSVLHRGRAGELFF

D gene: .
CDR3 length: 18
V gene: TRBV7-2
J gene: TRBJ1-1
clone size: .
CDR3 DNA: TGTGCCAGCAGCTTAAACTTCGGGGGTAGGTCCATGAACACTGAAGCTTTCTTT
CDR3 protein: CASSLNFGGRSMNTEAFF

D gene: TRBD2
CDR3 length: 12
V gene: TRBV6-6
J gene: TRBJ2-1
clone size: .
CDR3 DNA: TGTGCCAGCGGGACTAGCGATTATGAGCAGTTCTTC
CDR3 protein: CASGTSDYEQFF

D gene: TRBD1
CDR3 length: 14
V gene: TRBV29-1
J gene: TRBJ1-1
clone size: .
CDR3 DNA: TGCAGCGGTGACAGGGAAGTGGGGAACACTGAAGCTTTCTTT
CDR3 protein: CSGDREVGNTEAFF

D gene: .
CDR3 length: 15
V gene: TRBV19
J gene: TRBJ2-1
clone size: few
CDR3 DNA: TGTGCCAGTAGGGCCGGCCGGGAGTCCTACAATGAGCAGTTCTTC
CDR3 protein: CASRAGRESYNEQFF

D gene: .
CDR3 length: 14
V gene: TRBV18
J gene: TRBJ2-7
clone size: .
CDR3 DNA: TGTGCCAGCTCACCACAGATTTCCGACTACGAGCAGTACTTC
CDR3 protein: CASSPQISDYEQYF

D gene: TRBD2
CDR3 length: 14
V gene: TRBV6-6
J gene: TRBJ2-1
clone size: .
CDR3 DNA: TGTGCCAGCAGTTACTCGCGGGAGGCGAATGAGCAGTTCTTC
CDR3 protein: CASSYSREANEQFF

D gene: .
CDR3 length: 14
V gene: TRBV27
J gene: TRBJ2-2
clone size: .
CDR3 DNA: TGTGCCAGCAGTCTTTGGGGGAATGCCGGGGAGCTGTTTTTT
CDR3 protein: CASSLWGNAGELFF

D gene: .
CDR3 length: 14
V gene: TRBV5-1
J gene: TRBJ2-3
clone size: .
CDR3 DNA: TGCGCCAGCAGCTTGCGGGACGCCGCAGATACGCAGTATTTT
CDR3 protein: CASSLRDAADTQYF

D gene: .
CDR3 length: 15
V gene: TRBV9
J gene: TRBJ1-1
clone size: .
CDR3 DNA: TGTGCCAGCAGCGATTCCCGGGAGAGGGCGAAGGAAGCTTTCTTT
CDR3 protein: CASSDSRERAKEAFF

D gene: .
CDR3 length: 14
V gene: TRBV18
J gene: TRBJ1-3
clone size: .
CDR3 DNA: TGTGCCAGCTCACCAGACCTCTCTGGAAACACCATATATTTT
CDR3 protein: CASSPDLSGNTIYF

D gene: .
CDR3 length: 16
V gene: TRBV28
J gene: TRBJ1-1
clone size: .
CDR3 DNA: TGTGCCAGCAGTTTGCCTCGGGGTCCCGTGAACACTGAAGCTTTCTTT
CDR3 protein: CASSLPRGPVNTEAFF

D gene: .
CDR3 length: 14
V gene: TRBV7-2
J gene: TRBJ2-1
clone size: .
CDR3 DNA: TGTGCCAGCAGCCCCCAGAGGGACTCACAGGAGCAGTTCTTC
CDR3 protein: CASSPQRDSQEQFF

D gene: .
CDR3 length: 12
V gene: TRBV28
J gene: TRBJ2-7
clone size: many
CDR3 DNA: TGTGCCACCGGGAGGGGGCTACTCGAGCAGTACTTC
CDR3 protein: CATGRGLLEQYF

D gene: .
CDR3 length: 13
V gene: TRBV7-9
J gene: TRBJ2-7
clone size: .
CDR3 DNA: TGTGCCAGCAGCAACCAGGGGTCGTACGAGCAGTACTTC
CDR3 protein: CASSNQGSYEQYF

D gene: .
CDR3 length: 15
V gene: TRBV5-1
J gene: TRBJ1-5
clone size: .
CDR3 DNA: TGCGCCAGCAGCGAGGGACTTTTGGACAATCAGCCCCAGCATTTT
CDR3 protein: CASSEGLLDNQPQHF

D gene: .
CDR3 length: 13
V gene: TRBV28
J gene: TRBJ2-5
clone size: .
CDR3 DNA: TGTGCCAGCAGCCCTGGACTCGATCAGGCCCAGTACTTC
CDR3 protein: CASSPGLDQAQYF

D gene: TRBD1
CDR3 length: 13
V gene: TRBV7-9
J gene: TRBJ1-1
clone size: .
CDR3 DNA: TGTGCCAGCAGCAAGGGGGCGAACACTGAAGCTTTCTTT
CDR3 protein: CASSKGANTEAFF

D gene: .
CDR3 length: 15
V gene: TRBV6-6
J gene: TRBJ2-4
clone size: .
CDR3 DNA: TGTGCCAGCAGTTACTCCATTCCAGCCAAAAACATTCAGTACTTC
CDR3 protein: CASSYSIPAKNIQYF